This entry is about one TCR beta chain. Its antigen is as yet unknown. Stated treatment: oral pan-JAK inhibitor, 5-10 mg twice daily. V lost 7 bases and J lost 3, with 15 bases in between. This CDR3 has 14 residues. CDR1 is MGHRA, CDR2 YSYEKL, per germline. These data come from a study of CD8+ T cells in alopecia areata. Study details: The drug, oral tofacitinib, was given to treated patients at 5 to 10 mg twice daily.

Extracted RNA was reverse transcribed into cDNA, the sequencing template. The method was immunoSEQ multiplex PCR; TCRdb's version includes in-frame clones alone and lacks a portion of them. The data contain some 88,000 clones, 40% to 50% of them singletons. Points from the study as a whole: Many expanded lesional clones persisted during tofacitinib (in both scalp and blood).

Sample: CD8+ T cells sorted from blood, taken at week 24, from a patient treated with tofacitinib. This receptor was taken from a human donor with alopecia areata. The chain combines TRBV4-1 with TRBJ1-1; D gene ambiguous. The CDR3 nucleotides read TGCGCCAGCACCATGAGGACCGGGGACACTGAAGCTTTCTTT. This encodes CASTMRTGDTEAFF.